Described below is a single T cell receptor (beta chain) sequence and its context. What it recognizes is unknown. The sample belongs to a study of T cells in narcolepsy. Study-wide context: Donors had narcolepsy type 1 or type 2, or were healthy controls.

Points from the study as a whole: In some patient and control memory CD4+ samples, autoreactive clones were absent. Reportedly, autoreactive clonotypes were serially detected in patients' blood but not controls'.

V was shortened by 0 bases and J by 11 bases, with 11 bases between the two germline ends. CDR1 is GTSNPN, CDR2 SVGIG, per germline (reference sequence). The CDR3 is 13 residues long. Profiling relied on immunoSEQ multiplex PCR, and the TCRdb table lists in-frame clones only, not all of them. The sample consists of about 32,000 clones, around 79% of them appearing once. The clonotype comes from a human donor with narcolepsy. The sequencing input was CD45RA- memory CD4+ T cells from PBMCs. The chain couples TRBV30 to TRBJ1-6; TRBD1 is a possible D gene (5 bases). Here the CDR3 reads CAWSVGEGAPLHF. In DNA form, the CDR3 reads TGTGCCTGGAGTGTAGGGGAGGGTGCACCCCTCCACTTT.